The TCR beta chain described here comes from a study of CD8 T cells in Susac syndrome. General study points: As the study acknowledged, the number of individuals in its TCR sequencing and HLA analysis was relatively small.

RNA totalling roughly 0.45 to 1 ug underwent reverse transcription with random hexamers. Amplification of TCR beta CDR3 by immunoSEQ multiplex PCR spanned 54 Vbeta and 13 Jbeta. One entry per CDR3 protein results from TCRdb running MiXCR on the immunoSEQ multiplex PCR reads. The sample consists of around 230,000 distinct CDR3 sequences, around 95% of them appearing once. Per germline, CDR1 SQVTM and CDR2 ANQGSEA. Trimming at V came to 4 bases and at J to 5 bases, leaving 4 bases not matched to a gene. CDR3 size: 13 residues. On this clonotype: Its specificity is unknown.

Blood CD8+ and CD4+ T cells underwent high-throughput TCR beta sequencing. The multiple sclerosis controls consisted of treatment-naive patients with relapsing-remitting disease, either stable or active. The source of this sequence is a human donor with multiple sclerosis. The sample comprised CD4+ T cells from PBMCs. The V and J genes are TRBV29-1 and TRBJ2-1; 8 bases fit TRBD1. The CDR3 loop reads CSVVYRGDNEQFF. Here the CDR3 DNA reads TGCAGCGTTGTATACAGGGGGGACAATGAGCAGTTCTTC.